This T cell receptor beta chain stems from a study of cytomegalovirus exposure and HLA in healthy donors. The PCR employed 60 Vbeta primers together with 13 Jbeta primers. In the original workflow: Among the unique TCR beta chains that a later analysis counted, 70 million to 85 million in all, about 11 million were shared. Measured with immunoSEQ multiplex PCR; TCRdb has only the in-frame clones, and not every one. The DNA gave D and trimming, while V, J and clone size come from that table. The table shows approximately 150,000 clones, with approximately 80% occurring only once. The CDR3 runs 17 residues. Germline CDR1 SGDLS, CDR2 YYNGEE. Unmatched junction bases numbered 7, after V lost 2 bases and J lost 3 bases.

This rearrangement joins TRBV9 to TRBJ2-1, with 11 bases matching TRBD2. Sequenced input: PBMCs. This clonotype was sampled from a middle-aged woman in good health and CMV-seronegative. CDR3 nucleotide sequence: TGTGCCAGCAGCGTGGGGGTTGGGACTAGCGGCTACAATGAGCAGTTCTTC. Its translation: CASSVGVGTSGYNEQFF.